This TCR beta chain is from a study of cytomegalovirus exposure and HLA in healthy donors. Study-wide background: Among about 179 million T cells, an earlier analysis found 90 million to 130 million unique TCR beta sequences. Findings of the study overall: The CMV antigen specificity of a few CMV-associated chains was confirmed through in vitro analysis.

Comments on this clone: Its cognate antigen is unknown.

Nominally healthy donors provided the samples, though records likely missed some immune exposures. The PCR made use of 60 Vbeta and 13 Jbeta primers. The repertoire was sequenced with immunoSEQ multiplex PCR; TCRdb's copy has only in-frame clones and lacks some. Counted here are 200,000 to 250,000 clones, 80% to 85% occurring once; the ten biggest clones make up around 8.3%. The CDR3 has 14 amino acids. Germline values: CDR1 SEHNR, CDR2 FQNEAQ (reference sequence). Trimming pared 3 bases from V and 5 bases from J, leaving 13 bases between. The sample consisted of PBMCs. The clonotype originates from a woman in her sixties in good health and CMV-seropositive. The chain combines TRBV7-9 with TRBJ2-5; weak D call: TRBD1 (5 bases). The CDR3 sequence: CASSFSGMAETQYF. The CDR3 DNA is TGTGCCAGCAGCTTTTCAGGGATGGCCGAGACCCAGTACTTC. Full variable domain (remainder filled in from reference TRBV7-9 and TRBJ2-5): DTGVSQNPRHKITKRGQNVTFRCDPISEHNRLYWYRQTLGQGPEFLTYFQNEAQLEKSRLLSDRFSAERPKGSFSTLEIQRTEQGDSAMYLCASSFSGMAETQYFGPGTRLLVL.